The present T cell receptor (beta chain) was sequenced within a study of T cells after yellow fever vaccination. Study-level background: Preparation of the low-cell-number fractions used SMART-Seq v4 Ultra Low Input. Whole-study results and caveats: Booster sampling recovered most clones from primary vaccination (roughly 97% CD4, around 88% CD8).

The CDR3 sequence is 15 residues long. Trimming took off 6 bases at V and 8 bases at J, with 22 bases between the two ends. CDR1 and CDR2 (germline): SEHNR, FQNEAQ (reference sequence). In TCRdb, the 5' RACE reads were re-called with MiXCR into one record per CDR3 protein. The repertoire holds hundreds of thousands of distinct CDR3 sequences, with approximately 3.9% as singletons. In this sample, this clonotype turned up many times. Its specificity is unknown. This receptor was identified in a man aged 18 to 29 who received the YFV17D yellow fever vaccine. V usage is TRBV7-9 and J usage is TRBJ1-1, with D tentatively TRBD1 (5 bases). The sample in question was PBMCs, obtained on the day of the yellow fever booster vaccination. This CDR3 is CASRPWGGAPMEAFF. CDR3 sequence (DNA): TGTGCCAGCAGGCCCTGGGGGGGAGCTCCTATGGAAGCTTTCTTT.